One and the same sample provided the 11 T cell receptor beta chains below, sequenced in a study of blood T cell repertoires in COVID-19. The table came from immunoSEQ multiplex PCR; TCRdb's copy has only in-frame clones and leaves some out. The table records over 350,000 clones, approximately 93% of them present only once. The sequencing sample was made of PBMCs or T cells enriched from blood (not recorded which). These TCRs come from a woman in her 40s who had been exposed to COVID-19.

This clone was seen only once. The V and J genes are TRBV2 and TRBJ1-1; D perhaps matches TRBD1 (6 bases). This CDR3 contains 13 residues. CDR1 is SNHLY and CDR2 is FYNNEI in the germline V gene. V lost 6 bases and J 1 base, leaving 9 bases between the germline ends. CDR3 in DNA: TGTGCCAGCAGGGGGACAAGGAACACTGAAGCTTTCTTT. This translates into CASRGTRNTEAFF.

The chain uses TRBV7-9 and TRBJ2-1; D ambiguous. V was pared by 5 bases and J by 6 bases, with 11 bases between. The CDR3 contains 13 residues. Germline V gene sequence: CDR1 SEHNR, CDR2 FQNEAQ (reference sequence). CDR3 sequence: CASSRSGFNEQFF. Written as DNA, the CDR3 is TGTGCCAGCAGCCGTTCCGGGTTCAATGAGCAGTTCTTC.

This clone showed up just once. The chain employs TRBV15 and TRBJ1-3; weak D call: TRBD1 (5 bases). V lost 5 bases and J lost 0, with 11 bases in between. The CDR3 extends over 15 amino acids. Germline V gene data show CDR1 as LNHNV and CDR2 as YYDKDF (reference sequence). CDR3 sequence (DNA): TGTGCCACCAGCGCAGGGATCGGCTCTGGAAACACCATATATTTT. This codes for CATSAGIGSGNTIYF.

The chain uses TRBV30 and TRBJ1-4, with D unresolved. CDR3 length: 15 residues. V was clipped by 3 bases and J by 7 bases, with 18 bases between them. Germline V gene lookup returns CDR1 GTSNPN and CDR2 SVGIG (reference sequence). The CDR3 bases are TGTGCCTGGAGGGACTTTGGGTCCGCGGGTGAAAAACTGTTTTTT. Translation gives CAWRDFGSAGEKLFF.

The CDR3 region is CASSLNRDTEAFF. For the CDR3, the DNA is TGTGCCAGCAGCTTAAACAGGGACACTGAAGCTTTCTTT. The V gene is TRBV7-9, the J gene TRBJ1-1; the D gene is possibly TRBD1 (6 bases). The CDR3 consists of 13 residues. The germline V gene encodes CDR1 SEHNR and CDR2 FQNEAQ (reference sequence). V lost 2 bases to trimming and J lost 3 bases, with 7 bases between them. Using reference TRBV7-9 and TRBJ1-1 for the parts outside the CDR3, the full variable domain is DTGVSQNPRHKITKRGQNVTFRCDPISEHNRLYWYRQTLGQGPEFLTYFQNEAQLEKSRLLSDRFSAERPKGSFSTLEIQRTEQGDSAMYLCASSLNRDTEAFFGQGTRLTVV.

The gene calls are TRBV5-1 and TRBJ1-1, with 11 bases matching TRBD1. The CDR3 length is 16 residues. Germline V gene data show CDR1 as SGHRS and CDR2 as YFSETQ. The V segment lost 4 bases and the J segment 1 base; nucleotides outside the gene matches: 6. CDR3 DNA: TGCGCCAGCAGCCCACCCGGGACAGGGGGGAACACTGAAGCTTTCTTT. This sequence encodes CASSPPGTGGNTEAFF. Full variable domain (rest looked up from reference TRBV5-1 and TRBJ1-1): KAGVTQTPRYLIKTRGQQVTLSCSPISGHRSVSWYQQTPGQGLQFLFEYFSETQRNKGNFPGRFSGRQFSNSRSEMNVSTLELGDSALYLCASSPPGTGGNTEAFFGQGTRLTVV.

V is TRBV19 and J is TRBJ1-3; the match to TRBD1 covers 9 bases. CDR1 and CDR2 (germline): LNHDA, SQIVND (reference sequence). J gave up 4 bases and V 5 bases, and 9 bases lay outside the gene matches. The CDR3 covers 16 residues. CDR3 loop: CASSPGPGTGGNTIYF. CDR3 bases: TGTGCCAGTAGTCCAGGACCCGGGACAGGGGGAAACACCATATATTTT.

The CDR3: CASSQEVRGVYGYTF. The CDR3 coding sequence is TGTGCCAGCAGCCAAGAGGTCAGGGGGGTCTATGGCTACACCTTC. The chain employs TRBV3-1 (or the pseudogene TRBV3-2) and TRBJ1-2, with 7 bases aligning to TRBD1. The CDR3 covers 15 residues. Germline-derived CDR1 and CDR2 are LGHDT and YNNKEL (reference sequence). Germline trimming cut 0 bases from V and 4 bases from J; bases unmatched to any gene: 5.

V gene TRBV9 combines with J gene TRBJ2-7, with 10 positions matching TRBD1. Looked up from germline, CDR1 is SGDLS and CDR2 is YYNGEE. Trimming removed 4 bases from V and 6 bases from J; junction bases left unmatched: 10. The CDR3 spans 15 residues. CDR3 amino acids: CASSSLVTGGGEQYF. The CDR3 DNA follows: TGTGCCAGCAGCTCCTTAGTGACAGGGGGCGGCGAGCAGTACTTC.

V gene TRBV19 combines with J gene TRBJ2-3, with 11 bases lining up with TRBD1. This CDR3 region has 14 residues. Trimming took 6 bases from V and 7 from J; bases not matched to a gene: 6. Germline V gene data show CDR1 as LNHDA and CDR2 as SQIVND (reference sequence). CDR3 sequence: CASSGDRGKNTQYF. Written as DNA, the CDR3 is TGTGCCAGTAGCGGGGACAGGGGGAAAAATACGCAGTATTTT.

This clone was detected only once. J is TRBJ1-2 and V is TRBV29-1, with TRBD1 matching 10 bases. With V trimmed by 6 bases and J by 7 bases, 8 bases remained unmatched. Germline CDR1 is SQVTM and CDR2 is ANQGSEA. CDR3 length equals 13 residues. CDR3 sequence: CSVSDRGEAGYTF. The CDR3 DNA follows: TGCAGCGTATCGGACAGGGGGGAGGCTGGCTACACCTTC.